The rows below give T cell receptor beta chains drawn from one sample of a study of T cell changes during pregnancy in multiple sclerosis. The table came from immunoSEQ multiplex PCR; TCRdb's copy has only in-frame clones and leaves some out. The data hold 47,000 or so clones, with approximately 90% observed a single time. Sequenced here: peripheral blood, sampled in the first trimester of pregnancy. The receptors come from a female donor with multiple sclerosis, enrolled in a pregnancy study. CDR3s leave out the opening cysteine and the closing phenylalanine or tryptophan. Each record gives: V gene, J gene, CDR3 protein.

TRBV5-1	TRBJ1-5	ASSLGDSLNQPQH
TRBV28	TRBJ1-6	ASSLTGFSYNSPLH
TRBV7-2	TRBJ2-7	ASSPYYEQY
TRBV5-1	TRBJ2-1	ASSRTFSSYNEQF
TRBV11-2	TRBJ2-7	ASSPGTGEGYEQY
TRBV11-2	TRBJ1-1	ASSLGTPTEAF
TRBV19	TRBJ1-5	ASKVMGATNQPQH
TRBV28	TRBJ2-1	ASSPGQVLAYNEQF
TRBV9	TRBJ2-2	ASSPPGRSLAGELF
TRBV7-2	TRBJ2-5	ASSGQGRETQY
TRBV18	TRBJ2-2	ASSPWAGNTGELF
TRBV5-1	TRBJ2-6	ASSPVGAGANVLT
TRBV2	TRBJ1-1	ASSLQVSEAF
TRBV7-2	TRBJ2-5	ASSTLAGEETQY
TRBV30	TRBJ2-3	AWSWEGTQY
TRBV28	TRBJ1-2	ASSLMTLGAANYGYT
TRBV10-3	TRBJ1-3	AITTTRAEHSGNTIY
TRBV6-4	TRBJ1-2	ATQAGTGGYT
TRBV18	TRBJ1-1	ASSPGTANTEAF
TRBV18	TRBJ2-2	ASSPPGTPSNTGELF
TRBV27	TRBJ1-4	ATRGEATNEKLF
TRBV11-3	TRBJ2-2	ASSAGTLNTGELF
TRBV30	TRBJ1-5	AWTRDIGQQPQH
TRBV29-1	TRBJ1-2	SVATGYYGYT
TRBV27	TRBJ1-1	ASSAVTGSTEAF
TRBV5-1	TRBJ1-2	ASSEDRVGGYT
TRBV30	TRBJ1-1	AWSVEGNTEAF
TRBV5-1	TRBJ2-1	ASTRDSYNEQF
TRBV5-4	TRBJ1-2	ASSSVGQGALRYGYT
TRBV5-5	TRBJ2-1	ASSFADFRGGFLRNEQF
TRBV10-3	TRBJ1-2	AISESRGYT
TRBV5-1	TRBJ2-3	ASSLVGRSPTDTQY
TRBV4-1	TRBJ2-2	ASRGGRTGELF
TRBV6-1	TRBJ2-7	ASSEALAGTYEQY
TRBV7-2	TRBJ2-7	ASSLVGGISYEQY
TRBV6-5	TRBJ2-3	ASRGTGGPTDTQY
TRBV19	TRBJ2-5	ASSHQVSQETQY
TRBV4-3	TRBJ2-3	ASSQEGREDTQY
TRBV5-1	TRBJ2-3	ASSPRQGDTQY
TRBV7-2	TRBJ2-7	ASSFIAGGKEQY
TRBV28	TRBJ1-2	ASSLEQGGMNGYT
TRBV5-1	TRBJ2-1	ASSTDSYNEQF
TRBV6-6	TRBJ1-5	ASSSSGYQPQH
TRBV11-2	TRBJ2-7	ASSLNTGSVYEQY
TRBV10-3	TRBJ1-1	AISESSGTGVAF
TRBV2	TRBJ2-2	ASSPPDRTNTGELF
TRBV10-1	TRBJ1-5	AKHGAYSNQPQH
TRBV2	TRBJ1-2	ASRGQVHYGYT
TRBV2	TRBJ1-1	ASSRQITEAF
TRBV19	TRBJ2-6	ASRDRAGANVLT
TRBV30	TRBJ2-2	AGGVSTNTGELF
TRBV28	TRBJ2-7	ASSLPGYEQY
TRBV10-3	TRBJ2-1	AIKDRGLNEQF